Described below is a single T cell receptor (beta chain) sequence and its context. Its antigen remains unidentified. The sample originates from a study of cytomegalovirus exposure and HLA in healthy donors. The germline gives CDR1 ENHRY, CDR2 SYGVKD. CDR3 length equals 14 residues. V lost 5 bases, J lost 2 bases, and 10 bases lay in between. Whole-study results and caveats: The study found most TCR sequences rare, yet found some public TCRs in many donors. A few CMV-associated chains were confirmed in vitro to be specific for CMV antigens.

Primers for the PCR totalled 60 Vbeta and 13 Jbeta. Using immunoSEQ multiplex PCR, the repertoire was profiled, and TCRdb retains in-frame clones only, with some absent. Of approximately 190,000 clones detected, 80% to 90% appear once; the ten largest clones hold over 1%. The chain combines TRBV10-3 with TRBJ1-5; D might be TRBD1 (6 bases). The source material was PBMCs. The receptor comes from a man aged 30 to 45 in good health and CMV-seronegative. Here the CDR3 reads CAISPGVGNQPQHF. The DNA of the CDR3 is TGTGCCATCAGTCCAGGGGTAGGCAATCAGCCCCAGCATTTT.